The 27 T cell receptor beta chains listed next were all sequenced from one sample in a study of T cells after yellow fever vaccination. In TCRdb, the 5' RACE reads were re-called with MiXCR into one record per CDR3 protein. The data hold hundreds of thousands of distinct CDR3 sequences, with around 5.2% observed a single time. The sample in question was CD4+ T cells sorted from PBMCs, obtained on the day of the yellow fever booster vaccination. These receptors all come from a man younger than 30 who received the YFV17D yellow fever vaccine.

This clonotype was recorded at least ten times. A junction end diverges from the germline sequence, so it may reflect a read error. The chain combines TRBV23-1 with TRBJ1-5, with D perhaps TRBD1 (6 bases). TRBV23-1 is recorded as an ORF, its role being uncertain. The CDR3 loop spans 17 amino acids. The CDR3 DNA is TGCGCCAGCAGCCGGGGGCGAGAGACAGCTCCTAATCAGGCCCAGCATTTT. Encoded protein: CASSRGRETAPNQAQHF.

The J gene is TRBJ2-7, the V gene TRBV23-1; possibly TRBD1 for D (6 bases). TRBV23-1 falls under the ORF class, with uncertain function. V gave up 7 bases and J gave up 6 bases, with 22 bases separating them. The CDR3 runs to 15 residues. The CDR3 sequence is CASTYSRDTKGEQYF. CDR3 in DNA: TGCGCCAGCACCTACTCCCGGGACACAAAAGGCGAGCAGTACTTC.

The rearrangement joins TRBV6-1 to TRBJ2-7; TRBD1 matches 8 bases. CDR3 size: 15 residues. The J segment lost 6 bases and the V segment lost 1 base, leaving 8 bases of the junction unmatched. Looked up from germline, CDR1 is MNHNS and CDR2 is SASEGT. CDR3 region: CASSEEDRASIEQYF. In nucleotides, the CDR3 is TGTGCCAGCAGTGAAGAGGACAGGGCGTCTATCGAGCAGTACTTC.

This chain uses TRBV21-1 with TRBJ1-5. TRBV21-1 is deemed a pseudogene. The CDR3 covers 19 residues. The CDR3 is CASSKADGRASDSNQPQHF. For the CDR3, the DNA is TGTGCCAGCAGCAAAGCAGATGGCAGGGCCTCTGATAGCAATCAGCCCCAGCATTTT.

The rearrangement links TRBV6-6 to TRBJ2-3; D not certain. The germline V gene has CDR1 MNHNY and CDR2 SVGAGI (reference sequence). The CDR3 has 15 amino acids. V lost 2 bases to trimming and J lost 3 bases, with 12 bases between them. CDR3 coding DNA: TGTGCCAGCAGTTACGAGTGGGGATCGACAGATACGCAGTATTTT. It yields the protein CASSYEWGSTDTQYF.

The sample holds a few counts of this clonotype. The CDR3 here is CASSPGGTNEKLFF. In DNA, the CDR3 is TGTGCCAGTTCGCCAGGGGGGACTAATGAAAAACTGTTTTTT. The chain couples TRBV19 to TRBJ1-4; the match to TRBD1 covers 7 bases. Germline CDR1 reads LNHDA; CDR2 reads SQIVND (reference sequence). The CDR3 contains 14 residues. Trimming at V came to 8 bases and at J to 2 bases, leaving 5 bases not matched to a gene.

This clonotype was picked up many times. CDR3 sequence (DNA): TGTGCCAGCAGCTTCGCTAGCGTGGGGGACAATGAGCAGTTCTTC. Its translation: CASSFASVGDNEQFF. The chain joins TRBV7-2 to TRBJ2-1; maybe TRBD2 (6 bases). Germline V gives CDR1 SGHTA, CDR2 FQGNSA. The CDR3 covers 15 residues. Trimming cost V 3 bases and J 5 bases, with 14 bases left between them.

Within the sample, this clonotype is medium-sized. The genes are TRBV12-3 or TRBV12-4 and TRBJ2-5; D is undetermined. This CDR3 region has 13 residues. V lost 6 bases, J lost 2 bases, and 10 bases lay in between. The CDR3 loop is CASRLNGQETQYF. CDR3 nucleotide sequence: TGTGCCAGCAGGCTCAACGGGCAAGAGACCCAGTACTTC.

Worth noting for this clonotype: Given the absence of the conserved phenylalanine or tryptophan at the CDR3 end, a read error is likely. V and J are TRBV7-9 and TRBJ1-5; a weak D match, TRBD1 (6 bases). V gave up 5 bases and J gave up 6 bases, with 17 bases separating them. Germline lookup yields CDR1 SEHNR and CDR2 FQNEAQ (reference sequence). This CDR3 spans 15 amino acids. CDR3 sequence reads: CASSLAGGAGQPQHI. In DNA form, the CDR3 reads TGTGCCAGCAGCCTGGCGGGGGGGGCGGGTCAGCCCCAGCATATT.

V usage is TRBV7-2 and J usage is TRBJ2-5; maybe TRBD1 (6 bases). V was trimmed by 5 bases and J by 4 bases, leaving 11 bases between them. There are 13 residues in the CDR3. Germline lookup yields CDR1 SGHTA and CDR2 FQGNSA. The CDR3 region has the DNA TGTGCCAGCAGCGGGGGCCTGGGAGAGACCCAGTACTTC. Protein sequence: CASSGGLGETQYF.

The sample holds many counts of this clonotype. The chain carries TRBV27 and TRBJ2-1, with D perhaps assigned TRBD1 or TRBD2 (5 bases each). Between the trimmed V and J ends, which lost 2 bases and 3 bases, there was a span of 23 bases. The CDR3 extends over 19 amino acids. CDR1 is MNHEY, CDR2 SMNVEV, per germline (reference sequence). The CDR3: CASSLAEADKRKNYNEQFF. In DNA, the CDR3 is TGTGCCAGCAGTTTAGCGGAAGCGGACAAGAGGAAGAACTACAATGAGCAGTTCTTC.

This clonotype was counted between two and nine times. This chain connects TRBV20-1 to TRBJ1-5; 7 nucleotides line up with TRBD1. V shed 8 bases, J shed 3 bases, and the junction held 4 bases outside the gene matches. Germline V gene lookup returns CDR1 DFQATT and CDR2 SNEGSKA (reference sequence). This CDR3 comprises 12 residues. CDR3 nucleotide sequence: TGCAGTATAACAGGGGTCAATCAGCCCCAGCATTTT. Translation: CSITGVNQPQHF.

The CDR3 bases are TGTGCCAGCACCCCATGGGGGATAGGGGCCGTGGGGACCCAGTACTTC. This gives the protein CASTPWGIGAVGTQYF. The gene calls are TRBV5-4 and TRBJ2-5; D assignment may be TRBD1 or TRBD2 (5 bases each). V shed 6 bases and J shed 7 bases, with 25 bases lying between them. The CDR3 is made up of 16 amino acids. In germline, CDR1 is SGHNT, CDR2 YYREEE (reference sequence). The full variable domain, in which reference TRBV5-4 and TRBJ2-5 provide the parts outside the CDR3, is ETGVTQSPTHLIKTRGQQVTLRCSSQSGHNTVSWYQQALGQGPQFIFQYYREEENGRGNFPPRFSGLQFPNYSSELNVNALELDDSALYLCASTPWGIGAVGTQYFGPGTRLLVL.

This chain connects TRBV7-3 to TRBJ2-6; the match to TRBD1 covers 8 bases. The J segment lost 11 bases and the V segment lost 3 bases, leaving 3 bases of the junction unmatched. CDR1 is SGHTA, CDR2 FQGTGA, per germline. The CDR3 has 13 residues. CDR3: CASSFGTGDVLTF. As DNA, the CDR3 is TGTGCCAGCAGCTTCGGGACAGGTGACGTCCTGACTTTC.

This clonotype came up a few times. CDR3 nucleotide sequence: TGTGCCAGCAGCAAAGAGACCGCGGGTCTCCCGAACACCGGGGAGCTGTTTTTT. This translates into CASSKETAGLPNTGELFF. The rearrangement uses TRBV21-1 and TRBJ2-2. TRBV21-1 represents a pseudogene. CDR3 length: 18 amino acids.

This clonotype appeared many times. CDR3 sequence: CSVADGYFENIQYF. The CDR3 DNA is TGCAGCGTGGCCGATGGGTATTTCGAAAACATTCAGTACTTC. The V call is TRBV29-1, the J call TRBJ2-4; no clear D gene. The CDR3 contains 14 residues. Germline V gene sequence: CDR1 SQVTM, CDR2 ANQGSEA. With 6 bases removed from V and 5 bases from J, the gap between germline ends came to 17 bases.

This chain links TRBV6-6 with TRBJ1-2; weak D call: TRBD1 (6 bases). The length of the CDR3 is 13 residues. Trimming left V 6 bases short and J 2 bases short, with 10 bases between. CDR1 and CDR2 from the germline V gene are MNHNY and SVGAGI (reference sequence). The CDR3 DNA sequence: TGTGCCAGCAGCCAGGGGTTGAACTATGGCTACACCTTC. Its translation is CASSQGLNYGYTF.

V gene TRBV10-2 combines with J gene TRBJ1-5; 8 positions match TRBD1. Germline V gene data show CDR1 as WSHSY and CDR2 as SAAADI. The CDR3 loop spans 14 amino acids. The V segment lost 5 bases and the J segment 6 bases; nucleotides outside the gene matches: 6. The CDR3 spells CASSRQGTSQPQHF. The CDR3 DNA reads TGCGCCAGCAGTAGACAGGGGACGTCTCAGCCCCAGCATTTT.

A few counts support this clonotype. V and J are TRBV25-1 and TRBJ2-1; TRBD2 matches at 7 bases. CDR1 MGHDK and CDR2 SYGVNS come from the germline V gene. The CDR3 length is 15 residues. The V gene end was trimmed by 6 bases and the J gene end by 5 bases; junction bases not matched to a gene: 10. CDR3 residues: CASSVRGTTNNEQFF. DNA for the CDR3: TGTGCCAGCAGCGTTAGAGGGACTACGAACAATGAGCAGTTCTTC.

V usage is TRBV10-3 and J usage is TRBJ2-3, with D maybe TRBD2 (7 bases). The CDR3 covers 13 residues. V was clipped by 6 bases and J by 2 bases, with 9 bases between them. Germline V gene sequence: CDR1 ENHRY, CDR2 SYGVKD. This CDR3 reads CAIRGGATDTQYF. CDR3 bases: TGTGCCATCAGGGGGGGGGCCACAGATACGCAGTATTTT.

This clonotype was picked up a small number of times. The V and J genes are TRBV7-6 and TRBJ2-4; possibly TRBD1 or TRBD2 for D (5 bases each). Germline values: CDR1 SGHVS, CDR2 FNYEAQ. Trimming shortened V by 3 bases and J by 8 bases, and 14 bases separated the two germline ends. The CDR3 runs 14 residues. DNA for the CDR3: TGTGCCAGCAGCTTCAGGGCCGGGGCGGACATTCAGTACTTC. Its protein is CASSFRAGADIQYF.

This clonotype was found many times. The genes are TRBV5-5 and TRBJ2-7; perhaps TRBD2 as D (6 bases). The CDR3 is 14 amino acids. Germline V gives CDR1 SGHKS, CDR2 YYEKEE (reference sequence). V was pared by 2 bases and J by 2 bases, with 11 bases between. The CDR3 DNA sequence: TGTGCCAGCAGCTTTGGAGGGAGAGCCTACGAGCAGTACTTC. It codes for CASSFGGRAYEQYF.

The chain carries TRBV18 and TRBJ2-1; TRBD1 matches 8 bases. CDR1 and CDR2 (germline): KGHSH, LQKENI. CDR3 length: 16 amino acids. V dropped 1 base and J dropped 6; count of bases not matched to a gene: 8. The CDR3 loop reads CASSPQQGARGNEQFF. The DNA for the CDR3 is TGTGCCAGCTCACCACAGCAGGGGGCTAGGGGCAATGAGCAGTTCTTC. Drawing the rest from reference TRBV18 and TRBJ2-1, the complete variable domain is NAGVMQNPRHLVRRRGQEARLRCSPMKGHSHVYWYRQLPEEGLKFMVYLQKENIIDESGMPKERFSAEFPKEGPSILRIQQVVRGDSAAYFCASSPQQGARGNEQFFGPGTRLTVL.

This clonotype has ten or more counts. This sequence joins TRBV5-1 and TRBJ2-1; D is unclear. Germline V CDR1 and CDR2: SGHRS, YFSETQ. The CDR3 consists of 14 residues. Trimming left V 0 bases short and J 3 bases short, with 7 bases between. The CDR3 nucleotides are TGCGCCAGCAGCTTGGCCGGCTACTACAATGAGCAGTTCTTC. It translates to CASSLAGYYNEQFF.

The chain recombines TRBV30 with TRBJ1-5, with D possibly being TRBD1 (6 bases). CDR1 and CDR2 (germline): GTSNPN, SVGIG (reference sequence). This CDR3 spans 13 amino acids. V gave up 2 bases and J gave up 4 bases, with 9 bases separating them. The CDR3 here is CAWSLRGNQPQHF. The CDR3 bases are TGTGCCTGGAGTCTTAGGGGGAATCAGCCCCAGCATTTT.

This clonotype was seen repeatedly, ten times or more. CDR3 DNA: TGTGCCACCAGAACGGATCGCGGACACCAGAACACTGAAGCTTTCTTT. Translating it yields CATRTDRGHQNTEAFF. This chain joins TRBV15 and TRBJ1-1; D is perhaps TRBD1 (5 bases). The CDR3 is 16 amino acids. V was trimmed by 6 bases and J by 1 base, leaving 18 bases between them. Germline V gives CDR1 LNHNV, CDR2 YYDKDF (reference sequence).

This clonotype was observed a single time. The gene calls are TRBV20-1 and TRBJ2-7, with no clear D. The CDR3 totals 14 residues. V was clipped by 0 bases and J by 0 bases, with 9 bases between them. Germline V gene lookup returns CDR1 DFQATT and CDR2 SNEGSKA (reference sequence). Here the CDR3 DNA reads TGCAGTGCTAGAGATCCCCGGGCCTCCTACGAGCAGTACTTC. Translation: CSARDPRASYEQYF.